Sequencing of this T cell receptor (beta chain) was carried out in a study of blood T cell repertoires in COVID-19. As for the study in general: COVID-19 samples collected from the United States, Italy and Spain covered acute and convalescent phases.

Participants were aged about 18 to 89 years, lived in 24 US areas, and enrolled virtually. Someone with COVID-19 had been met by exposed participants within 2 weeks before study entry. In the original processing: Reference gene primer amplification gave estimated nucleated cell counts. Method: immunoSEQ multiplex PCR; TCRdb's copy keeps in-frame clones and lacks some. The DNA gave D and trimming, while V, J and clone size come from that table. The data contain about 280,000 clones, approximately 90% of them singletons. V was clipped by 5 bases and J by 3 bases, with 8 bases between them. Germline lookup yields CDR1 SNHLY and CDR2 FYNNEI. The CDR3 is 13 residues long.

This rearrangement joins TRBV2 to TRBJ1-5; maybe TRBD1 (5 bases). Sequenced sample: PBMCs or T cells enriched from blood (not recorded which). The source of this sequence is a middle-aged man who had been exposed to COVID-19. CDR3 nucleotide sequence: TGTGCCAGCAGTTGGGGCCTCAATCAGCCCCAGCATTTT. Translated, it gives CASSWGLNQPQHF.